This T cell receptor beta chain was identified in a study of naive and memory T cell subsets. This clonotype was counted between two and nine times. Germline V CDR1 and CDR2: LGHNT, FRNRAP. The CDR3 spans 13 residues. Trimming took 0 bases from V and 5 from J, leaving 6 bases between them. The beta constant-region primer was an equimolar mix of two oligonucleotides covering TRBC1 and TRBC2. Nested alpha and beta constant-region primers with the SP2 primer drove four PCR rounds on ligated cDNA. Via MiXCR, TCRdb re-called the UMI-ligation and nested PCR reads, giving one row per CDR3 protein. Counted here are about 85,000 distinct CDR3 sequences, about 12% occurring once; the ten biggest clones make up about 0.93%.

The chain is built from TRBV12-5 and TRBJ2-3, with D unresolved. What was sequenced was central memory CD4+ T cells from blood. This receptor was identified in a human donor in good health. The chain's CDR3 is CASGLVIGDTQYF. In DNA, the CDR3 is TGTGCTAGTGGTTTGGTTATTGGAGATACGCAGTATTTT.